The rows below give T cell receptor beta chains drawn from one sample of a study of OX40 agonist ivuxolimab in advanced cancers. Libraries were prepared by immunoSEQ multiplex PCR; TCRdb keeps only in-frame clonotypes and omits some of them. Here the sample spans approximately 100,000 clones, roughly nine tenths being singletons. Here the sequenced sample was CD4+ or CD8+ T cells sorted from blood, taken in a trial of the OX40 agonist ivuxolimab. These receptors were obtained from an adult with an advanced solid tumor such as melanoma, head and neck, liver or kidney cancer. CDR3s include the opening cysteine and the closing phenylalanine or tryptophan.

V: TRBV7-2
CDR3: CASSLGGAGGKPQHF

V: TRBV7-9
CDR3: CASSSAGASTGELFF

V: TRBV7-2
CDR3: CASSLRQGYNEQFF

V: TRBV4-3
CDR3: CASSHSGTDTGELFF

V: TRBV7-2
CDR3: CASSLDRGSETQYF

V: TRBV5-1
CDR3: CASSRTAYEQYF

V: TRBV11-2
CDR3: CASSLMRGNSYEQYF

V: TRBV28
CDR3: CASSLAGSYGYTF

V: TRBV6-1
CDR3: CASSEDQPQHF

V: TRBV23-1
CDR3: CASSQSGEYGANVLTF

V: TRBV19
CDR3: CASSMGNRGGEQFF

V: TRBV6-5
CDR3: CASSYVDSQETQYF

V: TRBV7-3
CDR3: CASSLKGGKNIQYF

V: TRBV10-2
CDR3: CASKVAGQETQYF

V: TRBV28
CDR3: CASSLTGAYEQYF

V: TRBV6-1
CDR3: CASSETWGEQYF

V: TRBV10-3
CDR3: CAIGQGHGYTF

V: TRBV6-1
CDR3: CASSERGGYGYTF

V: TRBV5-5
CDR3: CASSLGGNTEAFF

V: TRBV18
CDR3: CASSPPSGVGETQYF

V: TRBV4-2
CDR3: CASSPNGRGQYF

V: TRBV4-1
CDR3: CASSKSRLADSSYEQYF

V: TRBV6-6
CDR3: CASTPSASGNTIYF

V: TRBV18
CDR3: CASSQGFVETQYF

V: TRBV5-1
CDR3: CASSLGPGVNQPQHF

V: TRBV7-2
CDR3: CASSLVSATDTQYF

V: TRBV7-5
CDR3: CASSRGRGYSEQYF

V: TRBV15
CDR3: CATSRDLYSPVGEQYF

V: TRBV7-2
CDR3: CASSLLRGSEAFF

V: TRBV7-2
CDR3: CASSPRQGLYEQYF

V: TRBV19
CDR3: CASSPRLAGVLGELFF

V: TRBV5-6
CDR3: CASSLGGRQQPQHF